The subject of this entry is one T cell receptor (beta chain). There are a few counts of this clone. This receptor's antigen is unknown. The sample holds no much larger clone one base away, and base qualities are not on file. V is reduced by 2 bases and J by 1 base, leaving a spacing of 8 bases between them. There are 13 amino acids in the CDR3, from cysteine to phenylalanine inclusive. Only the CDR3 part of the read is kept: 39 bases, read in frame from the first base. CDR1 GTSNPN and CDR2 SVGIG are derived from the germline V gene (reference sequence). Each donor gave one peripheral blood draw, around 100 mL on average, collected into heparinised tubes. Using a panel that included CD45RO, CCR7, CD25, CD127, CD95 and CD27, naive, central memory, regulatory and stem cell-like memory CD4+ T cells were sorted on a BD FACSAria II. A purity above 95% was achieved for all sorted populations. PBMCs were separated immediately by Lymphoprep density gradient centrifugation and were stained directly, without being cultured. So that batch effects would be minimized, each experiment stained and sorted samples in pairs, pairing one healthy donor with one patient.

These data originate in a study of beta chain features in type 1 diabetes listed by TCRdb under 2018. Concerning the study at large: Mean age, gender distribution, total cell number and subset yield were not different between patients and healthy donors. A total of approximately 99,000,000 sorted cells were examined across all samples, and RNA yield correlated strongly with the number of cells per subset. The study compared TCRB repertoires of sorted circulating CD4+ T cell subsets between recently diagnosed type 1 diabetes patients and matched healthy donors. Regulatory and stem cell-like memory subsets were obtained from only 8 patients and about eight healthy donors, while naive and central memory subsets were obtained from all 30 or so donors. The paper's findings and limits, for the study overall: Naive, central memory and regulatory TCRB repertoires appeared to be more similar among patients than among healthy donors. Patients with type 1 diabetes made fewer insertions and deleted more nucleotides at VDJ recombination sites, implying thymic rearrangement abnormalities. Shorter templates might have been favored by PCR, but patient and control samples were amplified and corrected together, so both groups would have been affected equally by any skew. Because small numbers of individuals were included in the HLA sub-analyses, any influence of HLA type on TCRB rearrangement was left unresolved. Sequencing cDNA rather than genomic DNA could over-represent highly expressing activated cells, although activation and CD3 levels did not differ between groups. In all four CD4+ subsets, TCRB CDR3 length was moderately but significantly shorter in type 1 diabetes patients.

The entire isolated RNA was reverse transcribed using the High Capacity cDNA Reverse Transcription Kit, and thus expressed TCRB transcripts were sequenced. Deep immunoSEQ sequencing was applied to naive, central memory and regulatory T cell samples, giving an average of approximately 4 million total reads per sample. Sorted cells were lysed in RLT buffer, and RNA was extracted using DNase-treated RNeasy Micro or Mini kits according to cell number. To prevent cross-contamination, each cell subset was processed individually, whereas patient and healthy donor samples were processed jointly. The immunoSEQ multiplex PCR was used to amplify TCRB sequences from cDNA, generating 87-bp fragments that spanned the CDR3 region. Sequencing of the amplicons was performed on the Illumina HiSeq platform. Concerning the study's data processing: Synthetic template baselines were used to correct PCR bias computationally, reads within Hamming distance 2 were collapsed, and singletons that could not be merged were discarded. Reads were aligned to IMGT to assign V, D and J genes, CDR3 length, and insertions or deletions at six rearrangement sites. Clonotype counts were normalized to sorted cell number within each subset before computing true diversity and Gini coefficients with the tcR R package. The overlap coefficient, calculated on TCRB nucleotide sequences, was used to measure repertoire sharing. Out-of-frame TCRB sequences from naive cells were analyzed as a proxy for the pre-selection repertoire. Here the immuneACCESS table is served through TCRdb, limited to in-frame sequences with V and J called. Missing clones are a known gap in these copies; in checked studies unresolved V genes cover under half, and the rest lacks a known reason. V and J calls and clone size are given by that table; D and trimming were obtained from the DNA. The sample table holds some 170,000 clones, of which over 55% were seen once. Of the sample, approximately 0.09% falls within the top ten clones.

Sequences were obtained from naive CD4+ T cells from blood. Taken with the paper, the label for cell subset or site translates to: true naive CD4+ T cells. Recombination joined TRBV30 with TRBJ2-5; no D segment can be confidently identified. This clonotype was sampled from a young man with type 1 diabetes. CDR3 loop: CAWSMGIQETQYF. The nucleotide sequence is TGTGCCTGGAGTATGGGGATCCAAGAGACCCAGTACTTC.